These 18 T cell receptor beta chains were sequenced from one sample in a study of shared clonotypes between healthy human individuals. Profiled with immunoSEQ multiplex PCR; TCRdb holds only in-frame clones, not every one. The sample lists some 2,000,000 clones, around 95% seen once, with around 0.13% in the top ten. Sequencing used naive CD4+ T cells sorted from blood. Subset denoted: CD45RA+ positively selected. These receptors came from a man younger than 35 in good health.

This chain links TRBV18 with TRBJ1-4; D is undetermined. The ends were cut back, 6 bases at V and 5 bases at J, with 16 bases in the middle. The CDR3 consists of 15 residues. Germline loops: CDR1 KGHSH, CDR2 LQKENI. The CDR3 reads CASSTAGNKNEKLFF. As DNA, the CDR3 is TGTGCCAGCTCTACCGCCGGAAACAAGAATGAAAAACTGTTTTTT.

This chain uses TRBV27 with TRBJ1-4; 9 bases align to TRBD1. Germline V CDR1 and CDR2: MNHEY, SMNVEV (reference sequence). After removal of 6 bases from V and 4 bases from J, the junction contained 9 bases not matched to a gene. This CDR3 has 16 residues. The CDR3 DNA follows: TGTGCCAGCAGACTCAGAAGACAGGGGGTTAATGAAAAACTGTTTTTT. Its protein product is CASRLRRQGVNEKLFF.

The CDR3 loop reads CAGATGEWMEQYF. The CDR3, as DNA: TGTGCCGGCGCGACAGGGGAGTGGATGGAGCAGTACTTC. The chain is built from TRBV6-1 and TRBJ2-7; TRBD1 matches at 8 bases. This CDR3 has 13 residues. The germline gives CDR1 MNHNS, CDR2 SASEGT. The junction had 13 bases not matched to a gene; V was cut back by 11 bases and J by 7 bases.

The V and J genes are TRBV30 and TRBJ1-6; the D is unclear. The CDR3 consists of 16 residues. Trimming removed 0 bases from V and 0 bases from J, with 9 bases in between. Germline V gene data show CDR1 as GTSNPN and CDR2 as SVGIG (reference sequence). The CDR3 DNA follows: TGTGCCTGGAGTGTAGGCAAAACCTCCTATAATTCACCCCTCCACTTT. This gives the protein CAWSVGKTSYNSPLHF.

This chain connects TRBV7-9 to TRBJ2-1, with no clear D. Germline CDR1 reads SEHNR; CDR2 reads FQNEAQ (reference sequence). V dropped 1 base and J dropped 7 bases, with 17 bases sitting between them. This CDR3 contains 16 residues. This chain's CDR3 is CASSLGVGGLGNEQFF. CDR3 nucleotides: TGTGCCAGCAGCTTAGGGGTTGGTGGGTTGGGAAATGAGCAGTTCTTC.

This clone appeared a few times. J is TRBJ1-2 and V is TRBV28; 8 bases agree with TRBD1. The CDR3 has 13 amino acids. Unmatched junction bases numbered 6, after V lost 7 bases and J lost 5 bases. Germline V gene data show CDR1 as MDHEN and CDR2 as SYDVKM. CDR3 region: CASTRNRGYGYTF. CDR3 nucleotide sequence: TGTGCCAGCACCAGAAACAGGGGGTATGGCTACACCTTC.

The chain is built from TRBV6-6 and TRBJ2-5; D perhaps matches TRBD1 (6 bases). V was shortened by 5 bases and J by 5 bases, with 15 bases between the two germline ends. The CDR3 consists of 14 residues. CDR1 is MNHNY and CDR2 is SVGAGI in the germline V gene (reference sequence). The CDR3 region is CASSTPGVRETQYF. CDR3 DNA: TGTGCCAGCAGTACGCCAGGGGTTAGGGAGACCCAGTACTTC.

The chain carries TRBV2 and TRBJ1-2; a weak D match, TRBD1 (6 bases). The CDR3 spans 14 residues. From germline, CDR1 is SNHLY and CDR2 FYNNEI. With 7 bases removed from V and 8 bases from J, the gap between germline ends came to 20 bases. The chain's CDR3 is CASMGDVTGSGYTF. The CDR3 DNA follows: TGTGCCAGCATGGGGGACGTCACAGGGAGCGGCTACACCTTC.

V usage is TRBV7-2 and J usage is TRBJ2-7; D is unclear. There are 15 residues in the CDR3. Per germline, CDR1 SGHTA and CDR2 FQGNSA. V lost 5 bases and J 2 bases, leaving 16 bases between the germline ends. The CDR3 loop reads CASSLGSTATYEQYF. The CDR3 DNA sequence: TGTGCCAGCAGCCTTGGCTCAACCGCAACCTACGAGCAGTACTTC.

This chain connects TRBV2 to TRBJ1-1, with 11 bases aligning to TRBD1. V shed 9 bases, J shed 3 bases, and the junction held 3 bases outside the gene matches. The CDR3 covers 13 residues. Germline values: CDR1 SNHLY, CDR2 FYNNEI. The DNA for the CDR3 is TGTGCCAGAGAGGGACAGGGGGACACTGAAGCTTTCTTT. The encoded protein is CAREGQGDTEAFF.

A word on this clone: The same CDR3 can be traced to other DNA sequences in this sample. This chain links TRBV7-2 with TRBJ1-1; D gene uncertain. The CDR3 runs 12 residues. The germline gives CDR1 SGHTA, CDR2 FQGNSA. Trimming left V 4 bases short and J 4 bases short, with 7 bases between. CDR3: CASSSQGTEAFF. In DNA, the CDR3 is TGTGCCAGCAGCTCACAAGGCACTGAAGCTTTCTTT. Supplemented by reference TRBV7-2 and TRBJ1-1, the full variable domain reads GAGVSQSPSNKVTEKGKDVELRCDPISGHTALYWYRQSLGQGLEFLIYFQGNSAPDKSGLPSDRFSAERTGGSVSTLTIQRTQQEDSAVYLCASSSQGTEAFFGQGTRLTVV.

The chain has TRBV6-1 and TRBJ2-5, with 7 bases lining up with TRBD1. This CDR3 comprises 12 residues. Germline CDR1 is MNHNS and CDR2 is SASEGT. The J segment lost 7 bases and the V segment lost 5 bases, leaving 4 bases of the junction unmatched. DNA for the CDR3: TGTGCCAGCAGTATACAGGGGAGGACCCAGTACTTC. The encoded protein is CASSIQGRTQYF.

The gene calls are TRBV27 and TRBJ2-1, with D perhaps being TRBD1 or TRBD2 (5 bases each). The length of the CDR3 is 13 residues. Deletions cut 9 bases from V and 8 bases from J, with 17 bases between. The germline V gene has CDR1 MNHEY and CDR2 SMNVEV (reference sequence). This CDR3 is CASTPFGADEQFF. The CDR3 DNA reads TGTGCCAGTACACCATTCGGGGCGGATGAGCAGTTCTTC.

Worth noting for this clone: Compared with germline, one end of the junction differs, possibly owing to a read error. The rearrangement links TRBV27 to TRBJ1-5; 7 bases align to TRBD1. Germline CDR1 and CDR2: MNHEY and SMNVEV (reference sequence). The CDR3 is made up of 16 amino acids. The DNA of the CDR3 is TGTGCCAGCAGTCGCGCGTGGGACAGTAGCTATCAGCCCCAGCATTTT. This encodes CASSRAWDSSYQPQHF.

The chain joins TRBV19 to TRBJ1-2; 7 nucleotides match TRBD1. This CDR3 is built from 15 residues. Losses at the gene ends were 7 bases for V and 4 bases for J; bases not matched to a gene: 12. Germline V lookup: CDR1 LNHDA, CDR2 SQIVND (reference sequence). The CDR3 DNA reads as TGTGCCAGTAATGATCCCACCGGGACAGCCTATGGCTACACCTTC. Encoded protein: CASNDPTGTAYGYTF.

CDR3 nucleotides: TGTGCCAGCAGCGTAGACGGCGGGAGAGGGGGGCAGTTCTTC. Translating it yields CASSVDGGRGGQFF. The chain has TRBV9 and TRBJ2-1, with D possibly TRBD2 on 7 matching bases. Per the germline V gene, CDR1 is SGDLS and CDR2 is YYNGEE. V lost 0 bases, J lost 12 bases, and 16 bases lay in between. The CDR3 runs to 14 residues.

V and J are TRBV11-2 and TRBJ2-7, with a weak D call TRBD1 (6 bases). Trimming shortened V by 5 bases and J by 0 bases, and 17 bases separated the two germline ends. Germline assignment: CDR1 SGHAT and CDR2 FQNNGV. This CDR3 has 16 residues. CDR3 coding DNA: TGTGCCAGCAGCCGAACCCGGGGACAACTCTCCTACGAGCAGTACTTC. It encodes CASSRTRGQLSYEQYF.

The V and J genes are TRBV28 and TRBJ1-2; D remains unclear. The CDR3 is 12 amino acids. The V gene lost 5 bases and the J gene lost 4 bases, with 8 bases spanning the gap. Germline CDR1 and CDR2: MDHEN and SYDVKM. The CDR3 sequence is CASSRTVYGYTF. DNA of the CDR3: TGTGCCAGCAGTAGGACGGTCTATGGCTACACCTTC.